The T cell receptor beta chain described here comes from a study of a mutant IDH1 vaccine in newly diagnosed glioma. As for the study in general: Antecedent treatment encompassed radiotherapy, temozolomide, or their combination; the majority received both.

The CDR3 totals 15 residues. Germline V gene lookup returns CDR1 SEHNR and CDR2 FQNEAQ (reference sequence). Deletions cut 1 base from V and 8 bases from J, with 17 bases between. Worth noting for this clone: As yet, its antigen is unknown.

Profiling relied on immunoSEQ multiplex PCR, and the TCRdb table lists in-frame clones only, not all of them. The sample lists about 41,000 clones, around 81% seen once, with around 6.5% in the top ten. Time point described: week 23, last vaccination. In the vaccine, a single dose held 300 ug of the mutant IDH1 20-mer peptide, along with topical imiquimod. This chain links TRBV7-9 with TRBJ1-2, with D possibly TRBD1 on 6 matching bases. The sequence was collected from a woman aged 40 to 50 with glioma. Some clones in this sample may be carry-over from other donors' samples. The sequences come from PBMCs, collected from a glioma patient whose treatment included an IDH1 peptide vaccine. The CDR3 loop reads CASSLGRRQVGGYTF. In DNA, the CDR3 is TGTGCCAGCAGCTTAGGTCGTAGACAGGTCGGGGGCTACACCTTC.